Listed here are 27 T cell receptor beta chains from one sample, sequenced in a study of preoperative IRX-2 immunotherapy in early breast cancer (dated by TCRdb to the late 2010s). Libraries came from the immunoSEQ multiplex PCR assay. Here the immuneACCESS table is served through TCRdb, limited to in-frame sequences with V and J called. Missing clones are a known gap in these copies; in checked studies unresolved V genes cover under half, and the rest lacks a known reason. The sample table lists approximately 28,000 clones, around 79% of them with a count of one. The ten largest clones represent less than 7.5% of the sample. This specimen's treatment or condition label, interpreted: preoperative locoregional IRX-2 cytokine immunotherapy. The sample was lymph node tissue, taken after IRX-2 immunotherapy. These receptors were taken from a human donor with breast cancer.

This chain links TRBV6-8 with TRBJ2-7; 9 bases are a match to TRBD2. Germline V gives CDR1 MNHGY, CDR2 SAAAGT. This CDR3 contains 15 residues. V shed 5 bases and J 4 bases; nucleotides not matched to a gene: 9. This CDR3 reads CASSQEREVSYEQYF. The CDR3 DNA reads as TGTGCCAGCAGTCAGGAGCGGGAGGTGTCTTACGAGCAGTACTTC.

This clone was detected once. J is TRBJ2-1 and V is TRBV6-8; 9 bases fit TRBD1. The germline V gene has CDR1 MNHGY and CDR2 SAAAGT. The trim removed 6 bases at V and 7 bases at J, leaving 7 bases unmatched. CDR3 length equals 14 residues. This chain's CDR3 is CASRTGTGRNEQFF. In DNA form, the CDR3 reads TGTGCCAGCAGAACCGGGACAGGGAGGAATGAGCAGTTCTTC.

The V gene is TRBV11-3, the J gene TRBJ2-3, with 9 nucleotides matching TRBD2. The CDR3 spans 18 residues. Trimming cost V 5 bases and J 4 bases; bases outside gene matches: 16. CDR1 and CDR2 from the germline V gene are SGHNT and YENEEA. CDR3 amino acids: CASSQSYWREGRADTQYF. The CDR3 bases are TGTGCCAGCAGCCAGTCTTATTGGCGGGAGGGCCGCGCAGATACGCAGTATTTT.

This chain links TRBV10-2 with TRBJ2-1; perhaps TRBD2 as D (5 bases). Germline V gene lookup returns CDR1 WSHSY and CDR2 SAAADI. The CDR3 consists of 13 residues. The V gene lost 8 bases and the J gene lost 4 bases, with 12 bases spanning the gap. The CDR3 here is CASQSADYNEQFF. The CDR3 DNA reads as TGCGCCAGCCAGTCAGCGGATTACAATGAGCAGTTCTTC.

The rearrangement joins TRBV12-2 to TRBJ2-5; TRBD1, the table's D call, lacks a check against the DNA. TRBV12-2 has pseudogene status. The CDR3 extends over 14 amino acids. The CDR3 is CATGGGRREETQYF. CDR3 DNA sequence: TGTGCCACTGGTGGGGGCAGGAGAGAAGAGACCCAGTACTTC.

The J gene is TRBJ2-3, the V gene TRBV18; 11 bases agree with TRBD2. The CDR3 is 17 residues long. The ends lost 4 bases at V and 1 base at J; junction bases unmatched: 7. CDR1 KGHSH and CDR2 LQKENI come from the germline V gene. CDR3 sequence: CASSLGLAETGTDTQYF. DNA of the CDR3: TGTGCCAGCTCACTGGGACTAGCGGAGACAGGCACAGATACGCAGTATTTT.

The rearrangement joins TRBV5-1 to TRBJ1-2; 9 positions match TRBD1. The germline gives CDR1 SGHRS, CDR2 YFSETQ. The junction had 9 bases not matched to a gene; V was cut back by 4 bases and J by 5 bases. CDR3 length equals 15 residues. The CDR3 DNA reads as TGCGCCAGCAGCCCTGGGTGGGACAGGGAATATGGCTACACCTTC. Translated: CASSPGWDREYGYTF.

This clone was counted between two and nine times. The chain couples TRBV28 to TRBJ2-2; possibly TRBD2 for D (5 bases). The CDR3 extends over 14 amino acids. CDR1 and CDR2 from the germline V gene are MDHEN and SYDVKM. With 1 base removed from V and 3 bases from J, the gap between germline ends came to 6 bases. The CDR3 spells CASSLSGYTGELFF. CDR3 DNA sequence: TGTGCCAGCAGTTTATCGGGATACACCGGGGAGCTGTTTTTT.

CDR3 sequence: CASSAWGETQYF. The CDR3 coding sequence is TGTGCCAGCAGCGCCTGGGGGGAGACCCAGTACTTC. The V and J genes are TRBV14 and TRBJ2-5, with D perhaps TRBD1 or TRBD2 (5 bases each). This CDR3 is 12 amino acids long. CDR1 is SGHDN, CDR2 FVKESK, per germline. V lost 5 bases and J 5 bases, leaving 9 bases between the germline ends. Looking up the rest from reference TRBV14 and TRBJ2-5 gives the full variable domain: EAGVTQFPSHSVIEKGQTVTLRCDPISGHDNLYWYRRVMGKEIKFLLHFVKESKQDESGMPNNRFLAERTGGTYSTLKVQPAELEDSGVYFCASSAWGETQYFGPGTRLLVL.

This sequence joins TRBV5-1 and TRBJ2-3, with TRBD1 identical over 10 bases. V dropped 7 bases and J dropped 6; count of bases not matched to a gene: 14. The CDR3 contains 16 residues. Germline assignment: CDR1 SGHRS and CDR2 YFSETQ. Here the CDR3 reads CASRILRQGASDTQYF. The DNA for the CDR3 is TGCGCCAGCCGAATTTTGAGACAGGGGGCTTCGGATACGCAGTATTTT.

This clone was counted between two and nine times. V usage is TRBV11-3 and J usage is TRBJ2-3; the D gene is possibly TRBD1 (5 bases). Trimming stripped 6 bases from V and 2 bases from J, with 15 bases between. The CDR3 length is 15 residues. In germline, CDR1 is SGHNT, CDR2 YENEEA. The CDR3 sequence: CASSQQRGATDTQYF. The CDR3, as DNA: TGTGCCAGCAGTCAACAAAGGGGCGCCACAGATACGCAGTATTTT.

This clone was counted between two and nine times. The rearrangement joins TRBV11-3 to TRBJ2-7; D ambiguous. CDR3 length: 14 residues. Germline values: CDR1 SGHNT, CDR2 YENEEA. Trimming stripped 3 bases from V and 0 bases from J, with 9 bases between. The CDR3 coding sequence is TGTGCCAGCAGCTTGGGAAGCAGCTCCTACGAGCAGTACTTC. Encoded protein: CASSLGSSSYEQYF.

This clone was seen only a few times. This rearrangement joins TRBV28 to TRBJ1-5; a possible D gene is TRBD1 (5 bases). The CDR3 runs to 15 residues. CDR1 is MDHEN and CDR2 is SYDVKM in the germline V gene. Trimming cost V 6 bases and J 1 base, with 13 bases left between them. CDR3 in amino acids: CASSPGGLSNQPQHF. The CDR3 DNA follows: TGTGCCAGCAGCCCCGGGGGGTTAAGCAATCAGCCCCAGCATTTT.

This chain links TRBV7-6 with TRBJ2-5; 10 bases fit TRBD2. The germline V gene has CDR1 SGHVS and CDR2 FNYEAQ. This CDR3 spans 16 amino acids. Germline trimming cut 1 base from V and 4 bases from J; bases unmatched to any gene: 6. The CDR3 here is CASSLGLAGVTETQYF. CDR3 nucleotide sequence: TGTGCCAGCAGCTTAGGCCTAGCGGGAGTAACAGAGACCCAGTACTTC.

This chain links TRBV6-8 with TRBJ2-7; 7 positions match TRBD2. The ends lost 7 bases at V and 2 bases at J; junction bases unmatched: 8. CDR1 MNHGY and CDR2 SAAAGT come from the germline V gene. The CDR3 extends over 14 amino acids. CDR3 sequence: CASTLSGTAYEQYF. The DNA for the CDR3 is TGTGCCAGCACCCTGAGCGGGACTGCCTACGAGCAGTACTTC.

The rearrangement uses TRBV11-3 and TRBJ2-7; 9 bases agree with TRBD1. Unmatched junction bases numbered 5, after V lost 3 bases and J lost 2 bases. Germline V CDR1 and CDR2: SGHNT, YENEEA. The CDR3 consists of 15 residues. CDR3 bases: TGTGCCAGCAGCTTCCGGGACAGGGCGACCTACGAGCAGTACTTC. Translated: CASSFRDRATYEQYF.

This clone was detected only a few times. This chain links TRBV6-8 with TRBJ2-7; no clear D gene. CDR3 length equals 14 residues. The germline V gene encodes CDR1 MNHGY and CDR2 SAAAGT. Trimming stripped 3 bases from V and 11 bases from J, with 20 bases between. CDR3 in amino acids: CASSYSEERSPEYF. DNA for the CDR3: TGTGCCAGCAGTTATAGTGAGGAGAGATCCCCGGAGTACTTC.

This clone appeared a few times. This chain links TRBV6-8 with TRBJ1-2; D uncertain. This CDR3 contains 15 residues. Germline CDR1 MNHGY, CDR2 SAAAGT. Trimming removed 0 bases at V and 2 bases at J, with 10 bases between. The CDR3 sequence is CASSYSTELNYGYTF. The CDR3 DNA follows: TGTGCCAGCAGTTACTCGACCGAGCTAAACTATGGCTACACCTTC.

The V and J genes are TRBV11-3 and TRBJ2-1; possibly TRBD1 or TRBD2 for D (5 bases each). The CDR3 is 15 amino acids. Trimming took 5 bases from V and 7 from J, leaving 18 bases between them. Germline V gives CDR1 SGHNT, CDR2 YENEEA. In DNA, the CDR3 is TGTGCCAGCAGCCCCCTCAGGTCGGGGCGAAATGAGCAGTTCTTC. This translates into CASSPLRSGRNEQFF.

The CDR3 loop reads CASSFYTSGRKGEQFF. The DNA of the CDR3 is TGTGCCAGCAGCTTTTATACTAGCGGGAGAAAGGGTGAGCAGTTCTTC. The rearrangement uses TRBV7-6 and TRBJ2-1; 11 bases are a match to TRBD2. With 3 bases clipped from V and 9 bases from J, the junction kept 10 bases outside the gene matches. Germline CDR1 and CDR2: SGHVS and FNYEAQ. The CDR3 is 16 residues long.

The chain combines TRBV29-1 with TRBJ2-6; TRBD1 might be the D (6 bases). The CDR3 has 13 residues. Between the trimmed V and J ends, which lost 6 bases and 1 base, there was a span of 7 bases. Germline V gives CDR1 SQVTM, CDR2 ANQGSEA. CDR3 region: CSVQGSGANVLTF. The CDR3 region has the DNA TGCAGCGTCCAGGGGTCTGGGGCCAACGTCCTGACTTTC.

This clone was counted a single time. CDR3 region: CASSDPRTGSNTEAFF. The CDR3 DNA reads TGCGCCAGCAGTGATCCAAGGACAGGTTCCAACACTGAAGCTTTCTTT. This chain links TRBV10-2 with TRBJ1-1, with TRBD1 matching over 7 bases. The CDR3 covers 16 residues. Losses at the gene ends were 3 bases for V and 2 bases for J; bases not matched to a gene: 9. Germline values: CDR1 WSHSY, CDR2 SAAADI.

The chain uses TRBV10-1 and TRBJ2-1; D is ambiguous. CDR3 length equals 13 residues. V lost 6 bases, J lost 3 bases, and 9 bases lay in between. CDR1 and CDR2 (germline): WNHNN, SYGVQD (reference sequence). The CDR3 DNA reads as TGCGCCAGCAGCCCCCCCAGCTACAATGAGCAGTTCTTC. Its translation: CASSPPSYNEQFF.

This chain joins TRBV19 and TRBJ2-2, with 9 bases fitting TRBD1. Germline values: CDR1 LNHDA, CDR2 SQIVND (reference sequence). CDR3 length equals 18 residues. With V trimmed by 9 bases and J by 8 bases, 22 bases remained unmatched. CDR3 in amino acids: CASRRPEGTGYFWGELFF. The CDR3, as DNA: TGTGCCAGCAGGCGCCCGGAGGGGACAGGGTATTTTTGGGGGGAGCTGTTTTTT.

The gene calls are TRBV11-3 and TRBJ2-7, with 8 bases matching TRBD2. The CDR3 totals 15 residues. V shed 2 bases and J 2 bases; nucleotides not matched to a gene: 5. Germline lookup yields CDR1 SGHNT and CDR2 YENEEA. As DNA, the CDR3 is TGTGCCAGCAGCTTAAGCGGGAGAAACACCTACGAGCAGTACTTC. Protein: CASSLSGRNTYEQYF.

The chain carries TRBV7-1 and TRBJ2-5; D is unclear. TRBV7-1 is marked as an open reading frame, function uncertain. CDR3 length: 16 residues. V was shortened by 4 bases and J by 4 bases, with 19 bases between the two germline ends. CDR3 region: CASSLALPPWGETQYF. CDR3 sequence (DNA): TGTGCCAGCAGCTTGGCACTCCCCCCTTGGGGAGAGACCCAGTACTTC.

This clone was detected a few times. This chain links TRBV12-5 with TRBJ2-1; no clear D. Looked up from germline, CDR1 is LGHNT and CDR2 is FRNRAP. The CDR3 has 11 residues. CDR3 in DNA: TGTGCCAGCAAAAGGGCTAACCCACAGTTCTTC. Translated, it gives CASKRANPQFF.